A selection of T cell receptor beta chains follows, all from one sample in a study of T cell responses to AZD1222 COVID-19 vaccine. Produced via immunoSEQ multiplex PCR; TCRdb's table is partial and in-frame only. The sample lists under 200,000 clones, approximately 94% occurring once. The sequenced sample was peripheral blood, obtained 28 days after the second dose of the MenACWY control vaccine. Receptors originate from an adult who received the MenACWY meningococcal vaccine as a control. Each CDR3 is given with its conserved first and last residue. Where a row states a size, it is once, few, many or the class of an expanded clone; other rows omit it.

CDR3 protein	V gene	clone size
CASSLRDRVSEQYF	TRBV19	-
CASSLVPAGVYEQFF	TRBV5-5	-
CASSLLPSHPNTGELFF	TRBV7-3	-
CASSLRQQASQETQYF	TRBV5-1	-
CATSTTFAEAFF	TRBV15	-
CASSLETGGGRTEAFF	TRBV5-5	-
CSATRNNEQFF	TRBV20-1	-
CASSLAGASAAQYF	TRBV5-1	once
CASSQVLGGEQFF	TRBV3-1/TRBV3-2	-
CASSIWSGLASGEQFF	TRBV19	-
CASSLVGAFPAFF	TRBV7-2	once
CASHRGHEMTF	TRBV3-1/TRBV3-2	-
CASSPRDRGSGVYPYTEAFF	TRBV21-1	-
CASSPGARYGYTF	TRBV27	-
CASRGLLGDTGELFF	TRBV6-5	-
CSVEMGTGGYTF	TRBV29-1	-
CASSFGHPGTEAFF	TRBV5-4	-
CASSTGRPNEKLFF	TRBV19	-
CASSLRLAPYEQYF	TRBV7-8	once
CASSLTGTDQLGDGYTF	TRBV19	-
CASSPTGYAGETQYF	TRBV11-2	-
CASSLNSGYEQYF	TRBV19	-
CASSPQGGETDTQYF	TRBV9	-
CAISEREGTGELFF	TRBV10-3	-
CASSVAREGPIGELFF	TRBV9	-
CASSISDANEQFF	TRBV19	-
CASSHREGQPQHF	TRBV19	-
CASGTSGTYEQYF	TRBV28	few
CASSSNSAGIKTYEQYF	TRBV5-6	-
CASSGRVSGELFF	TRBV6-4	-
CASSQSRQDGAFF	TRBV14	-
CASSSREGNQPQHF	TRBV4-3	-
CASRGDLPGYTF	TRBV28	-
CASSQDRRIDGYTF	TRBV14	-
CASRNQGDQPQHF	TRBV7-8	-
CASSRELAEQYF	TRBV12-3/TRBV12-4	-
CASSLGTSEEFF	TRBV27	-
CASSRAGTGNEKLFF	TRBV7-9	-
CASSSAMANTEAFF	TRBV9	-
CASSPNTISNQPQHF	TRBV6-5	once
CASSLTWTGELFF	TRBV9	-
CASSLAGDGYTF	TRBV7-9	-
CASSISVYGYTF	TRBV19	few
CASTVVPDSNQPQHF	TRBV7-2	-
CSASRDRTYEQYF	TRBV20-1	-
CASSEWEGVNQPQHF	TRBV6-1	-
CASTRTGYQPQHF	TRBV12-3/TRBV12-4	-
CASSVGRTNYGYTF	TRBV9	many